These 22 T cell receptor beta chains were all obtained from the same sample, sequenced in a study of CD8+ T cells in alopecia areata. cDNA serving as the sequencing template came from extracted, reverse transcribed RNA. Data came from immunoSEQ multiplex PCR; TCRdb stores just in-frame clones and leaves some out. Of 100,000 to 150,000 clones detected, 45% to 50% appear once; the ten largest clones hold approximately 18%. The starting material was CD8+ T cells sorted from blood, obtained at week 0. All receptors derive from a human donor with alopecia areata.

In its sample, this clone was seen many times. The CDR3, as DNA: TGTGCTAGTGGTTTTTTGGGGGCGGCAAACGAGCAGTACTTC. It codes for CASGFLGAANEQYF. The V call is TRBV12-5, the J call TRBJ2-7; D might be TRBD1 (6 bases). The CDR3 contains 14 residues. CDR1 LGHNT and CDR2 FRNRAP come from the germline V gene. The ends were cut back, 3 bases at V and 5 bases at J, with 14 bases in the middle.

This clone was recorded only once. The chain is built from TRBV13 and TRBJ2-6; TRBD1 matches 7 bases. V trimming: 0 bases; J trimming: 1 base; junction bases outside the gene matches: 0. The CDR3 is 16 amino acids. In germline, CDR1 is PRHDT, CDR2 FYEKMQ (reference sequence). The CDR3: CASSLGTGSGANVLTF. CDR3 DNA: TGTGCCAGCAGCTTAGGGACAGGGTCTGGGGCCAACGTCCTGACTTTC.

This clone was recorded a few times. The chain uses TRBV6-1 and TRBJ1-3; D is uncertain. Germline V CDR1 and CDR2: MNHNS, SASEGT. The CDR3 contains 15 residues. V lost 0 bases and J 3 bases, leaving 9 bases between the germline ends. CDR3 sequence: CASSEAVEGGNTIYF. The CDR3, as DNA: TGTGCCAGCAGTGAAGCGGTGGAGGGTGGAAACACCATATATTTT.

The chain has TRBV5-1 and TRBJ2-5, with 11 bases fitting TRBD1. There are 14 residues in the CDR3. Germline lookup yields CDR1 SGHRS and CDR2 YFSETQ. The junction had 2 bases not matched to a gene; V was cut back by 5 bases and J by 2 bases. The CDR3 sequence: CASRGQGVQETQYF. The CDR3 bases are TGCGCCAGCAGGGGACAGGGGGTACAAGAGACCCAGTACTTC.

The chain couples TRBV9 to TRBJ2-5; 7 bases align to TRBD1. This CDR3 has 15 amino acids. CDR1 is SGDLS, CDR2 YYNGEE, per germline. V lost 0 bases and J lost 2; bases outside the gene matches: 4. CDR3 in DNA: TGTGCCAGCAGCGTAGAAGGGGGCTGGCAAGAGACCCAGTACTTC. Encoded protein: CASSVEGGWQETQYF. Based on the CDR3 plus reference TRBV9 and TRBJ2-5, the full variable domain is DSGVTQTPKHLITATGQRVTLRCSPRSGDLSVYWYQQSLDQGLQFLIQYYNGEERAKGNILERFSAQQFPDLHSELNLSSLELGDSALYFCASSVEGGWQETQYFGPGTRLLVL.

The rearrangement joins TRBV29-1 to TRBJ2-7, with 7 bases lining up with TRBD1. The V gene end was trimmed by 1 base and the J gene end by 5 bases; junction bases not matched to a gene: 8. CDR1 and CDR2 from the germline V gene are SQVTM and ANQGSEA. This CDR3 is built from 14 residues. The CDR3: CSVEGPGTEDEQYF. CDR3 nucleotide sequence: TGCAGCGTTGAAGGACCCGGGACAGAAGACGAGCAGTACTTC.

This clone was observed a few times. V gene TRBV29-1 combines with J gene TRBJ1-3; D uncertain. Trimming removed 1 base at V and 4 bases at J, with 8 bases between. Germline CDR1 SQVTM, CDR2 ANQGSEA. CDR3 size: 13 residues. The CDR3 region has the DNA TGCAGCGTTGAAGCCGAGGTCGGAAACACCATATATTTT. This sequence encodes CSVEAEVGNTIYF.

The rearrangement uses TRBV7-8 and TRBJ2-3; 7 bases map to TRBD1. V was pared by 3 bases and J by 1 base, with 7 bases of the junction left unmatched. The length of the CDR3 is 16 residues. In germline, CDR1 is SGHVS, CDR2 FQNEAQ. The CDR3 nucleotides are TGTGCCAGCAGCTTCCGACAGGGTGAGGGCACAGATACGCAGTATTTT. This encodes CASSFRQGEGTDTQYF.

The CDR3 sequence: CSVVLSYDEKLFF. The DNA for the CDR3 is TGCAGCGTTGTCTTGTCGTACGATGAAAAACTGTTTTTT. The genes are TRBV29-1 and TRBJ1-4; D is unresolved. The CDR3 loop spans 13 amino acids. Trimming stripped 4 bases from V and 6 bases from J, with 12 bases between. CDR1 and CDR2 from the germline V gene are SQVTM and ANQGSEA.

This sequence joins TRBV29-1 and TRBJ2-5; no clear D. There are 14 residues in the CDR3. The ends were cut back, 4 bases at V and 3 bases at J, with 15 bases in the middle. CDR1 is SQVTM, CDR2 ANQGSEA, per germline. CDR3 sequence reads: CSVGKTLPEETQYF. In DNA form, the CDR3 reads TGCAGCGTTGGGAAGACACTCCCCGAAGAGACCCAGTACTTC. The full variable domain, in which reference TRBV29-1 and TRBJ2-5 provide the parts outside the CDR3, is SAVISQKPSRDICQRGTSLTIQCQVDSQVTMMFWYRQQPGQSLTLIATANQGSEATYESGFVIDKFPISRPNLTFSTLTVSNMSPEDSSIYLCSVGKTLPEETQYFGPGTRLLVL.

The chain carries TRBV2 and TRBJ2-1, with D possibly matching TRBD2 (6 bases). V was trimmed by 2 bases and J by 15 bases, leaving 11 bases between them. CDR1 and CDR2 from the germline V gene are SNHLY and FYNNEI. The CDR3 extends over 11 amino acids. This CDR3 is CASSEPGGLFF. The CDR3, as DNA: TGTGCCAGCAGTGAACCCGGGGGTCTGTTCTTC.

The chain employs TRBV4-3 and TRBJ2-1; TRBD2 agrees at 13 bases. Germline-derived CDR1 and CDR2 are LGHNA and YSLEER. Germline trimming cut 1 base from V and 2 bases from J; bases unmatched to any gene: 2. The CDR3 consists of 17 residues. The CDR3 is CASSQGTSGGPYNEQFF. In DNA form, the CDR3 reads TGCGCCAGCAGCCAAGGGACTAGCGGGGGCCCCTACAATGAGCAGTTCTTC.

The chain links TRBV4-2 to TRBJ2-1; 10 nucleotides match TRBD2. The CDR3 totals 15 residues. V lost 4 bases, J lost 8 bases, and 8 bases stayed unmatched. Germline CDR1 and CDR2: LGHNA and YNFKEQ. CDR3: CASSPAGGLQDEQFF. The DNA of the CDR3 is TGTGCCAGCAGCCCAGCGGGGGGGCTTCAGGATGAGCAGTTCTTC.

CDR3 DNA sequence: TGTGCCAGCAGTGACCGGACGATTGGGGCTAACTATGGCTACACCTTC. Protein: CASSDRTIGANYGYTF. V usage is TRBV6-1 and J usage is TRBJ1-2; D unclear. V was clipped by 3 bases and J by 0 bases, with 14 bases between them. The germline V gene has CDR1 MNHNS and CDR2 SASEGT. CDR3 length equals 16 residues.

This clone appeared a few times. CDR3 region: CASSQGAGAPYNEQFF. The CDR3 DNA sequence: TGTGCCAGCAGCCAGGGGGCGGGGGCCCCCTACAATGAGCAGTTCTTC. The chain couples TRBV7-2 to TRBJ2-1; D may be TRBD1 (8 bases). CDR1 SGHTA and CDR2 FQGNSA come from the germline V gene. Deletions cut 5 bases from V and 2 bases from J, with 16 bases between. The CDR3 extends over 16 amino acids. The full variable domain, its missing parts supplied by reference TRBV7-2 and TRBJ2-1, is GAGVSQSPSNKVTEKGKDVELRCDPISGHTALYWYRQSLGQGLEFLIYFQGNSAPDKSGLPSDRFSAERTGGSVSTLTIQRTQQEDSAVYLCASSQGAGAPYNEQFFGPGTRLTVL.

This clone was seen only a few times. CDR3 sequence reads: CASSEQGYEQYF. DNA for the CDR3: TGTGCCAGCAGCGAGCAGGGCTACGAGCAGTACTTC. The chain employs TRBV5-6 and TRBJ2-7; D possibly corresponds to TRBD1 (5 bases). Per the germline V gene, CDR1 is SGHDT and CDR2 is YYEEEE. Trimming pared 4 bases from V and 3 bases from J, leaving 8 bases between. This CDR3 has 12 amino acids.

The chain joins TRBV29-1 to TRBJ2-3; 14 bases are shared with TRBD2. Germline V lookup: CDR1 SQVTM, CDR2 ANQGSEA. V was clipped by 6 bases and J by 2 bases; unmatched bases: 10. The CDR3 totals 17 residues. CDR3 region: CSVAGLAGDVYTDTQYF. In DNA form, the CDR3 reads TGCAGCGTGGCGGGACTAGCGGGGGACGTTTACACAGATACGCAGTATTTT.

CDR3 nucleotides: TGTGCCAGTAGAAGGGGACAGGGTACCTACAATGAGCAGTTCTTC. Translating gives CASRRGQGTYNEQFF. The rearrangement uses TRBV19 and TRBJ2-1; 9 bases map to TRBD1. V was clipped by 6 bases and J by 2 bases; unmatched bases: 5. Germline loops: CDR1 LNHDA, CDR2 SQIVND (reference sequence). The CDR3 is 15 amino acids.

This chain joins TRBV2 and TRBJ1-2; D remains unclear. The CDR3 runs to 12 residues. The germline CDR1 and CDR2 sequences are SNHLY and FYNNEI. V lost 6 bases, J lost 6 bases, and 11 bases lay in between. CDR3 protein: CASRTTGHGYTF. As DNA, the CDR3 is TGTGCCAGCAGGACGACTGGACATGGCTACACCTTC. The full variable domain, in which reference TRBV2 and TRBJ1-2 provide the parts outside the CDR3, is EPEVTQTPSHQVTQMGQEVILRCVPISNHLYFYWYRQILGQKVEFLVSFYNNEISEKSEIFDDQFSVERPDGSNFTLKIRSTKLEDSAMYFCASRTTGHGYTFGSGTRLTVV.

The rearrangement joins TRBV5-4 to TRBJ2-7, with 11 bases aligning to TRBD1. Germline V gene sequence: CDR1 SGHNT, CDR2 YYREEE (reference sequence). Germline trimming cut 3 bases from V and 3 bases from J; bases unmatched to any gene: 11. The length of the CDR3 is 17 residues. The CDR3 bases are TGTGCCAGCAGCTACGGGACAGGGGGACGGGCTGTCTACGAGCAGTACTTC. Translation: CASSYGTGGRAVYEQYF.

The chain is built from TRBV5-6 and TRBJ2-2; 9 positions match TRBD1. Germline CDR1 SGHDT, CDR2 YYEEEE. Trimming took 4 bases from V and 3 from J; bases not matched to a gene: 16. The CDR3 is made up of 19 amino acids. As DNA, the CDR3 is TGTGCCAGCAGCCACTGGGACAGGGTCTTTTTCAGAGACACCGGGGAGCTGTTTTTT. Protein sequence: CASSHWDRVFFRDTGELFF.

This clone was counted only a few times. V gene TRBV30 combines with J gene TRBJ2-2; D is undetermined. The V end was cut by 1 base, the J end by 1 base, with 4 bases between. Germline lookup yields CDR1 GTSNPN and CDR2 SVGIG (reference sequence). The CDR3 contains 13 residues. The CDR3 DNA sequence: TGTGCCTGGAGTGAGGAGAACACCGGGGAGCTGTTTTTT. It translates to CAWSEENTGELFF. The full variable domain, in which reference TRBV30 and TRBJ2-2 provide the parts outside the CDR3, is SQTIHQWPATLVQPVGSPLSLECTVEGTSNPNLYWYRQAAGRGLQLLFYSVGIGQISSEVPQNLSASRPQDRQFILSSKKLLLSDSGFYLCAWSEENTGELFFGEGSRLTVL.